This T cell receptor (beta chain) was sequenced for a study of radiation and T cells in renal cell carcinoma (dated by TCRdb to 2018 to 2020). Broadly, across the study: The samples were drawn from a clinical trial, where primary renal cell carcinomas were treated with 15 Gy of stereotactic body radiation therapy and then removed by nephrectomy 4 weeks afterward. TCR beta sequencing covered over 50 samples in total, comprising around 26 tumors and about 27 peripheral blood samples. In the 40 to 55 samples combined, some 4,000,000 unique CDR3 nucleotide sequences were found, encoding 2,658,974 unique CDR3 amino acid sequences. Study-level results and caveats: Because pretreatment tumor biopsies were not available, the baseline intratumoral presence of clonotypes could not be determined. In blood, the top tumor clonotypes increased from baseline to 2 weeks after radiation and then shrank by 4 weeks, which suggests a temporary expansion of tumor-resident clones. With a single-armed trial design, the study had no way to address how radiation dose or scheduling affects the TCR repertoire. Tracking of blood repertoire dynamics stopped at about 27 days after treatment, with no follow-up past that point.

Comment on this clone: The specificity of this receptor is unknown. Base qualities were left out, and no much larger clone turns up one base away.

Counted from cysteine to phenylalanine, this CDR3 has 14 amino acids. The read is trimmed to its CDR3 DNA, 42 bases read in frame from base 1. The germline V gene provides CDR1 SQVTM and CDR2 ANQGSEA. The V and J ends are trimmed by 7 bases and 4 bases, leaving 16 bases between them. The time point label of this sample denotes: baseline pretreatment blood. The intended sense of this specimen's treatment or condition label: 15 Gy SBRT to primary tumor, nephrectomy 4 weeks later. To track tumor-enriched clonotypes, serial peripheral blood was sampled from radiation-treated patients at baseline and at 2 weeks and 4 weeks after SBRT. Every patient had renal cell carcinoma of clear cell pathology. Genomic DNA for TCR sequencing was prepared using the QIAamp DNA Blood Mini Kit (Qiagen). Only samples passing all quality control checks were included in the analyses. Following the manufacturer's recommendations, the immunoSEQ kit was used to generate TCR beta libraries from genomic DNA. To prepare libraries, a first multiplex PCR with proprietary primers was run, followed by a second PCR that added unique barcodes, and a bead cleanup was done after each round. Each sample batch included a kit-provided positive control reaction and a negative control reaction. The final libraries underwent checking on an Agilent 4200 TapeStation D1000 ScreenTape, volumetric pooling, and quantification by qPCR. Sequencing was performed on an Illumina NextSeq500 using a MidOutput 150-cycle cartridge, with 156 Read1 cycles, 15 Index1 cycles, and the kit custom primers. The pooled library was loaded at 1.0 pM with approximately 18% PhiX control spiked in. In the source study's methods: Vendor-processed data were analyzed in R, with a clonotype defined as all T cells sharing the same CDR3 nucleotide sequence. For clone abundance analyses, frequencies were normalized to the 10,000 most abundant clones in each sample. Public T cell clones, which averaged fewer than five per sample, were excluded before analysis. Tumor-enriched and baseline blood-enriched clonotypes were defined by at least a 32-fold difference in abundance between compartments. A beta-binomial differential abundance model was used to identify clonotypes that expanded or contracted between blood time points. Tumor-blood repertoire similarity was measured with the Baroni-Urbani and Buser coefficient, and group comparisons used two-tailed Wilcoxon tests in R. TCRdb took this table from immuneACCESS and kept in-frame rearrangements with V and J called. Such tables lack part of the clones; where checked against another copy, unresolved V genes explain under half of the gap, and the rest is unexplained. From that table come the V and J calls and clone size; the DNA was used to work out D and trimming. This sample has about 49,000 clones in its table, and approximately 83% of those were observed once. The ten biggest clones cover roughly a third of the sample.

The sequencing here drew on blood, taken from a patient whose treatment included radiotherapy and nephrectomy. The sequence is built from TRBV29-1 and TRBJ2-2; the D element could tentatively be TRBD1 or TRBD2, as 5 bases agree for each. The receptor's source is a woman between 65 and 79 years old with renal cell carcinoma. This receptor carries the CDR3 CSALQDSGTGELFF. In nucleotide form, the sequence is TGCAGCGCTCTACAGGACTCGGGCACCGGGGAGCTGTTTTTT.